Below are 25 T cell receptor beta chains sequenced from a single sample in a study of response to subunit inactivated influenza vaccine. Via MiXCR, TCRdb re-called the RT-PCR reads, giving one row per CDR3 protein. The data contain roughly 160,000 distinct CDR3 sequences, over 8.5% of them singletons. Source: CD8+ T cells sorted from PBMCs, taken 23 months after vaccination. Receptors were obtained from a man between 50 and 70 years old who received an inactivated influenza vaccine.

In this sample, this clonotype turned up a few times. The J gene is TRBJ2-4, the V gene TRBV4-3; the D is unclear. Trimming removed 6 bases at V and 5 bases at J, with 8 bases between. Per germline, CDR1 LGHNA and CDR2 YSLEER. The CDR3 covers 12 residues. The CDR3: CASSNRENIQYF. Here the CDR3 DNA reads TGCGCCAGCAGTAACAGAGAAAACATTCAGTACTTC.

This clonotype was seen at least ten times. This chain links TRBV19 with TRBJ2-1; D unclear. V was clipped by 7 bases and J by 8 bases, with 15 bases between them. Germline V gives CDR1 LNHDA, CDR2 SQIVND (reference sequence). The CDR3 has 13 residues. The CDR3 DNA sequence: TGTGCCAGTACCGATAGTGGCTCCTATGAGCAGTTCTTC. As protein: CASTDSGSYEQFF.

This chain joins TRBV18 and TRBJ2-5; 13 positions match TRBD2. In germline, CDR1 is KGHSH, CDR2 LQKENI. This CDR3 region has 16 residues. The V segment lost 2 bases and the J segment 4 bases; nucleotides outside the gene matches: 4. The CDR3 DNA is TGTGCCAGCTCACCAGGACTAGCGGGAGAAGGAGAGACCCAGTACTTC. Residues: CASSPGLAGEGETQYF.

The rearrangement joins TRBV5-4 to TRBJ1-2; no reliable D call. The CDR3 loop spans 14 amino acids. Germline V lookup: CDR1 SGHNT, CDR2 YYREEE (reference sequence). V was clipped by 0 bases and J by 3 bases, with 9 bases between them. The CDR3 protein is CASSLDGSYYGYTF. The CDR3 nucleotides read TGTGCCAGCAGCTTGGACGGGAGTTACTATGGCTACACCTTC.

This clonotype has ten or more counts. This rearrangement joins TRBV4-3 to TRBJ2-7; D remains unclear. V shed 0 bases and J shed 1 base, with 7 bases lying between them. CDR1 is LGHNA, CDR2 YSLEER, per germline. CDR3 size: 14 residues. CDR3 residues: CASSQDWQSYEQYF. The CDR3 DNA reads TGCGCCAGCAGCCAAGATTGGCAGTCCTACGAGCAGTACTTC.

This clonotype has just a few counts. This chain joins TRBV19 and TRBJ2-6; 7 bases are a match to TRBD1. CDR1 and CDR2 from the germline V gene are LNHDA and SQIVND (reference sequence). The CDR3 totals 17 residues. J gave up 0 bases and V 6 bases, and 8 bases lay outside the gene matches. The CDR3 nucleotides are TGTGCCAGTAGCTTCGGGACAGCCTACTCTGGGGCCAACGTCCTGACTTTC. Residues: CASSFGTAYSGANVLTF.

The table lists this clonotype with a few counts. V is TRBV18 and J is TRBJ2-1, with 7 positions matching TRBD2. Germline V lookup: CDR1 KGHSH, CDR2 LQKENI. CDR3 length equals 15 residues. V gave up 2 bases and J gave up 4 bases; unmatched junction bases: 5. CDR3 sequence reads: CASSPAAGAYNEQFF. CDR3 bases: TGTGCCAGCTCACCAGCGGCGGGAGCGTACAATGAGCAGTTCTTC.

On this clonotype: An end of the junction does not agree with germline; a read error may underlie this. The chain has TRBV7-2 and TRBJ2-7; 7 bases match TRBD2. The germline gives CDR1 SGHTA, CDR2 FQGNSA. The CDR3 sequence is 14 residues long. For the CDR3, the DNA is TGTTCCAGCAGCTTCGGGACTACGACCTACGAGCAGTACTTC. Translation gives CSSSFGTTTYEQYF. Combining the CDR3 with reference TRBV7-2 and TRBJ2-7 gives the whole variable domain GAGVSQSPSNKVTEKGKDVELRCDPISGHTALYWYRQSLGQGLEFLIYFQGNSAPDKSGLPSDRFSAERTGGSVSTLTIQRTQQEDSAVYLCSSSFGTTTYEQYFGPGTRLTVT.

V and J are TRBV5-1 and TRBJ2-5; the match to TRBD2 covers 8 bases. Germline V CDR1 and CDR2: SGHRS, YFSETQ. CDR3 size: 16 residues. V trimming: 5 bases; J trimming: 0 bases; junction bases outside the gene matches: 9. The CDR3 DNA reads TGCGCCAGCAGGGGAACCGGGACTAGGGACCAAGAGACCCAGTACTTC. It is translated as CASRGTGTRDQETQYF.

The chain uses TRBV19 and TRBJ2-7, with 7 nucleotides matching TRBD2. Germline CDR1 reads LNHDA; CDR2 reads SQIVND (reference sequence). The CDR3 totals 13 residues. The V segment lost 6 bases and the J segment 3 bases; nucleotides outside the gene matches: 5. The CDR3 protein is CASSRLADYEQYF. DNA of the CDR3: TGTGCCAGTAGCAGGCTAGCGGACTACGAGCAGTACTTC.

This clonotype was counted between two and nine times. The V and J genes are TRBV15 and TRBJ1-6; D is unclear. The V and J ends lost 0 bases and 0 bases respectively, with 9 bases between them. Germline CDR1 is LNHNV and CDR2 is YYDKDF (reference sequence). The CDR3 contains 17 residues. CDR3: CATSRETASSYNSPLHF. CDR3 nucleotides: TGTGCCACCAGCAGAGAAACAGCGAGCTCCTATAATTCACCCCTCCACTTT.

The chain employs TRBV10-2 and TRBJ1-1; D may be TRBD1 (5 bases). V lost 7 bases and J lost 0, with 9 bases in between. This CDR3 region has 13 residues. Germline loops: CDR1 WSHSY, CDR2 SAAADI. CDR3 in amino acids: CASTTVMNTEAFF. The CDR3 DNA reads TGCGCCAGCACGACAGTGATGAACACTGAAGCTTTCTTT.

In this sample, this clonotype turned up a few times. The chain has TRBV30 and TRBJ2-3, with TRBD1 matching 10 bases. Germline V gives CDR1 GTSNPN, CDR2 SVGIG (reference sequence). Trimming cost V 5 bases and J 4 bases; bases outside gene matches: 3. This CDR3 is 13 amino acids long. CDR3 DNA: TGTGCCTGGTGGACAGGGGGATCAGATACGCAGTATTTT. Translated: CAWWTGGSDTQYF.

The V call is TRBV11-2, the J call TRBJ2-1; D might be TRBD2 (6 bases). CDR1 is SGHAT and CDR2 is FQNNGV in the germline V gene. V was pared by 7 bases and J by 1 base, with 14 bases between. The CDR3 has 15 residues. CDR3 sequence (DNA): TGTGCCAGCAAGACTCAGACTAGTTCCTACAATGAGCAGTTCTTC. Its protein is CASKTQTSSYNEQFF.

This clonotype was detected only a few times. This chain links TRBV6-5 with TRBJ2-7; weak D call: TRBD1 (6 bases). V was trimmed by 6 bases and J by 4 bases, leaving 10 bases between them. Germline loops: CDR1 MNHEY, CDR2 SVGAGI. The CDR3 covers 12 residues. CDR3 protein: CASRSDSYEQYF. The DNA for the CDR3 is TGTGCCAGCAGGTCGGACAGTTACGAGCAGTACTTC.

This clonotype was recorded a few times. The J gene is TRBJ2-7, the V gene TRBV14; D is possibly TRBD1 (6 bases). Trimming left V 1 base short and J 4 bases short, with 11 bases between. The V gene's germline CDR1 is SGHDN and CDR2 FVKESK. This CDR3 is built from 14 residues. The CDR3 sequence: CASSQVTGMYEQYF. The CDR3 nucleotides read TGTGCCAGCAGCCAAGTAACAGGGATGTACGAGCAGTACTTC.

The chain is built from TRBV5-1 and TRBJ2-3; the match to TRBD2 covers 13 bases. The junction had 17 bases not matched to a gene; V was cut back by 4 bases and J by 0 bases. Germline CDR1 and CDR2: SGHRS and YFSETQ. The CDR3 totals 21 residues. For the CDR3, the DNA is TGCGCCAGCAGCGGAAGGACTAGCGGGAGTTCAATTCCGCGAAGCACAGATACGCAGTATTTT. This translates into CASSGRTSGSSIPRSTDTQYF. The full variable domain, with the rest looked up from reference TRBV5-1 and TRBJ2-3, is KAGVTQTPRYLIKTRGQQVTLSCSPISGHRSVSWYQQTPGQGLQFLFEYFSETQRNKGNFPGRFSGRQFSNSRSEMNVSTLELGDSALYLCASSGRTSGSSIPRSTDTQYFGPGTRLTVL.

This clonotype came up many times. This chain links TRBV20-1 with TRBJ2-7; D tentatively fits TRBD1 or TRBD2 (5 bases each). The CDR3 is made up of 13 amino acids. The V end lost 3 bases, the J end lost 3 bases, and 12 bases lay between the germline ends. CDR1 DFQATT and CDR2 SNEGSKA come from the germline V gene (reference sequence). Here the CDR3 DNA reads TGCAGTGCTAGTGGGGGTTTAGGCTACGAGCAGTACTTC. It encodes CSASGGLGYEQYF.

V usage is TRBV5-1 and J usage is TRBJ2-1; TRBD1 aligns across 8 bases. J was trimmed by 6 bases and V by 3 bases; bases with no gene match: 11. CDR1 is SGHRS and CDR2 is YFSETQ in the germline V gene. The CDR3 extends over 16 amino acids. CDR3 nucleotides: TGCGCCAGCAGCTCCGGACAGGGTTTAAGTGGCAATGAGCAGTTCTTC. Its translation is CASSSGQGLSGNEQFF.

The V call is TRBV4-1, the J call TRBJ2-1, with TRBD2 matching 12 bases. The CDR3 consists of 21 residues. Germline assignment: CDR1 MGHRA and CDR2 YSYEKL. Trimming took 0 bases from V and 0 from J; bases not matched to a gene: 12. Written as DNA, the CDR3 is TGCGCCAGCAGCCAAGATCCGCCGCGACTAGCGGGGGCAAGCTCCTACAATGAGCAGTTCTTC. It is translated as CASSQDPPRLAGASSYNEQFF.

This clonotype was seen more than once but under ten times. The V gene is TRBV2, the J gene TRBJ2-5; no definite D call. Trimming removed 8 bases from V and 1 base from J, with 11 bases in between. The CDR3 totals 13 residues. Germline V lookup: CDR1 SNHLY, CDR2 FYNNEI. CDR3 loop: CASLPRSQETQYF. CDR3 coding DNA: TGTGCCAGCCTTCCACGGTCCCAAGAGACCCAGTACTTC.

This chain joins TRBV20-1 and TRBJ1-5; TRBD1 aligns across 7 bases. V shed 6 bases and J 0 bases; nucleotides not matched to a gene: 5. CDR3 length: 14 amino acids. Germline V gene lookup returns CDR1 DFQATT and CDR2 SNEGSKA (reference sequence). Written as DNA, the CDR3 is TGCAGTGCCTCGACAGGGTATAGCAATCAGCCCCAGCATTTT. Translated, it gives CSASTGYSNQPQHF.

The rearrangement uses TRBV6-1 and TRBJ2-2, with D perhaps matching TRBD2 (6 bases). CDR1 and CDR2 (germline): MNHNS, SASEGT. The CDR3 spans 15 residues. Deletions cut 6 bases from V and 5 bases from J, with 16 bases between. For the CDR3, the DNA is TGTGCCAGCAGCGTTCCCCGGGCGGGAACCGGGGAGCTGTTTTTT. It specifies CASSVPRAGTGELFF.

The chain carries TRBV12-3 or TRBV12-4 and TRBJ1-1; no clear D gene. This CDR3 is 13 amino acids long. The V and J ends lost 6 bases and 2 bases respectively, with 10 bases between them. The CDR3 region has the DNA TGTGCCAGCAGAAACAAGCATAACACTGAAGCTTTCTTT. Protein: CASRNKHNTEAFF.

This clonotype appeared a few times. The chain uses TRBV4-3 and TRBJ1-2, with D unclear. CDR1 is LGHNA, CDR2 YSLEER, per germline. Trimming took off 1 base at V and 0 bases at J, with 9 bases between the two ends. The CDR3 extends over 15 amino acids. The DNA for the CDR3 is TGCGCCAGCAGCCAAGGAATGGGAGCTAACTATGGCTACACCTTC. Its translation is CASSQGMGANYGYTF.